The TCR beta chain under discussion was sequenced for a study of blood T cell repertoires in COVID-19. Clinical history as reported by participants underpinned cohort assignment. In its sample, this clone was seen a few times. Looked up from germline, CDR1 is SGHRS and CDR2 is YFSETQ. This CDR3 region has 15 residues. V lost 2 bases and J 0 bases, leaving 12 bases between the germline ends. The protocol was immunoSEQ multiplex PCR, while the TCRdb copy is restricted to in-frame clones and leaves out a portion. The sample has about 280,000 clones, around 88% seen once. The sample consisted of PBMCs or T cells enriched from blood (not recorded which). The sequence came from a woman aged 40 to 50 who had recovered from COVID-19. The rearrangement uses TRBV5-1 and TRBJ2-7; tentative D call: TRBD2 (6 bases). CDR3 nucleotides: TGCGCCAGCAGCTTAGTCGGGGGAAGCTCCTACGAGCAGTACTTC. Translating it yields CASSLVGGSSYEQYF.